What follows are 20 T cell receptor beta chains derived from one specimen sequenced in a study of control samples from healthy donors and cancer patients. Profiling relied on immunoSEQ multiplex PCR, and the TCRdb table lists in-frame clones only, not all of them. The repertoire holds 150,000 to 200,000 clones, with about 91% as singletons. Sequenced material: blood. Receptor source: a man aged 18 to 35 in good health.

The chain uses TRBV18 and TRBJ2-3; 7 nucleotides align to TRBD2. The CDR3 spans 16 residues. After removal of 3 bases from V and 3 bases from J, the junction contained 9 bases not matched to a gene. Germline values: CDR1 KGHSH, CDR2 LQKENI. The CDR3 loop is CASSPEGGARTDTQYF. The CDR3 DNA is TGTGCCAGCTCACCCGAGGGAGGGGCAAGGACAGATACGCAGTATTTT.

The chain carries TRBV28 and TRBJ1-2, with a tentative D call TRBD1 (5 bases). In germline, CDR1 is MDHEN, CDR2 SYDVKM. The length of the CDR3 is 12 residues. The V gene lost 5 bases and the J gene lost 5 bases, with 9 bases spanning the gap. CDR3 in amino acids: CASSGGTYGYTF. DNA for the CDR3: TGTGCCAGCAGTGGAGGGACTTATGGCTACACCTTC.

The chain links TRBV7-6 to TRBJ2-1; unclear D gene. Germline CDR1 reads SGHVS; CDR2 reads FNYEAQ. The V and J ends lost 1 base and 1 base respectively, with 8 bases between them. CDR3 size: 15 residues. The CDR3 region has the DNA TGTGCCAGCAGCTTAGGCCCTTTTTCCTACAATGAGCAGTTCTTC. Translating it yields CASSLGPFSYNEQFF.

This rearrangement joins TRBV4-1 to TRBJ1-2, with D tentatively TRBD1 (5 bases). Trimming left V 1 base short and J 3 bases short, with 15 bases between. CDR1 is MGHRA and CDR2 is YSYEKL in the germline V gene. The CDR3 is made up of 16 amino acids. The DNA of the CDR3 is TGCGCCAGCAGCCAAGGTGACACCGGGGGGTACTATGGCTACACCTTC. As protein: CASSQGDTGGYYGYTF.

This chain connects TRBV29-1 to TRBJ2-1, with 11 bases aligning to TRBD2. V shed 1 base and J 3 bases; nucleotides not matched to a gene: 5. Germline V gene sequence: CDR1 SQVTM, CDR2 ANQGSEA. The CDR3 has 16 residues. DNA of the CDR3: TGCAGCGTTGAAGGACTCGGGACTAGCGGCTACAATGAGCAGTTCTTC. It encodes CSVEGLGTSGYNEQFF.

The rearrangement links TRBV15 to TRBJ1-1; the D gene is possibly TRBD1 (5 bases). The CDR3 runs 16 residues. Deletions cut 0 bases from V and 0 bases from J, with 11 bases between. CDR1 and CDR2 (germline): LNHNV, YYDKDF (reference sequence). CDR3 region: CATSRDPGLLNTEAFF. CDR3 sequence (DNA): TGTGCCACCAGCAGAGATCCGGGACTCCTGAACACTGAAGCTTTCTTT. Variable domain in full (rest from reference TRBV15 and TRBJ1-1): DAMVIQNPRYQVTQFGKPVTLSCSQTLNHNVMYWYQQKSSQAPKLLFHYYDKDFNNEADTPDNFQSRRPNTSFCFLDIRSPGLGDTAMYLCATSRDPGLLNTEAFFGQGTRLTVV.

The CDR3 here is CASSLMTPNRGGNTIYF. In DNA form, the CDR3 reads TGTGCCAGCAGCCTTATGACCCCTAACAGGGGTGGAAACACCATATATTTT. The rearrangement links TRBV7-2 to TRBJ1-3; 7 nucleotides align to TRBD1. Germline lookup yields CDR1 SGHTA and CDR2 FQGNSA. V shed 5 bases, J shed 3 bases, and the junction held 13 bases outside the gene matches. The CDR3 extends over 17 amino acids.

The chain combines TRBV18 with TRBJ2-5; the D gene is possibly TRBD2 (6 bases). This CDR3 is built from 13 residues. V lost 3 bases and J lost 5, with 10 bases in between. CDR1 is KGHSH and CDR2 is LQKENI in the germline V gene. The CDR3 region has the DNA TGTGCCAGCTCACCGGCCGGAGGGGAGACCCAGTACTTC. This codes for CASSPAGGETQYF.

The chain links TRBV28 to TRBJ2-7, with D possibly called TRBD1 or TRBD2 (5 bases each). Trimming left V 7 bases short and J 5 bases short, with 18 bases between. CDR1 MDHEN and CDR2 SYDVKM come from the germline V gene. The CDR3 sequence is 14 residues long. The CDR3 nucleotides are TGTGCCAGCAAGATCGGCCGGGACCCTAACGAGCAGTACTTC. Protein product: CASKIGRDPNEQYF.

In this sample, this clone turned up a few times. V gene TRBV6-1 combines with J gene TRBJ2-7; D is possibly TRBD1 or TRBD2 (5 bases each). Between the trimmed V and J ends, which lost 0 bases and 3 bases, there was a span of 27 bases. In germline, CDR1 is MNHNS, CDR2 SASEGT. The CDR3 is 20 amino acids. CDR3 sequence (DNA): TGTGCCAGCAGTGAAGCGCTTCGGGGCAGGGTAGCCCCTGAGAGCTACGAGCAGTACTTC. As protein: CASSEALRGRVAPESYEQYF.

This chain connects TRBV6-2 or TRBV6-3 to TRBJ2-2, with 12 bases matching TRBD2. The CDR3 has 18 residues. CDR1 is MNHEY, CDR2 SVGEGT, per germline. The J segment lost 6 bases and the V segment lost 6 bases, leaving 14 bases of the junction unmatched. The CDR3: CASSAPSGGAGKAGELFF. For the CDR3, the DNA is TGTGCCAGCAGCGCACCTAGCGGGGGGGCCGGAAAGGCCGGGGAGCTGTTTTTT.

This clone turned up a few times. CDR3 in amino acids: CASRTGQLGANVLTF. CDR3 nucleotide sequence: TGTGCCAGCCGGACAGGCCAACTCGGGGCCAACGTCCTGACTTTC. The gene calls are TRBV28 and TRBJ2-6; 7 nucleotides line up with TRBD1. CDR3 length: 15 amino acids. V lost 8 bases and J lost 4; bases outside the gene matches: 8. CDR1 MDHEN and CDR2 SYDVKM come from the germline V gene.

This clone was observed a few times. V usage is TRBV15 and J usage is TRBJ1-5; D ambiguous. The V end was cut by 3 bases, the J end by 3 bases, with 12 bases between. The CDR3 loop spans 15 amino acids. Germline values: CDR1 LNHNV, CDR2 YYDKDF (reference sequence). In DNA, the CDR3 is TGTGCCACCAGCAGCCCCCGGGCCGTCAATCAGCCCCAGCATTTT. This gives the protein CATSSPRAVNQPQHF.

There are a few counts of this clone. The chain combines TRBV7-3 with TRBJ2-1, with 9 bases aligning to TRBD1. The germline V gene has CDR1 SGHTA and CDR2 FQGTGA. Unmatched junction bases numbered 5, after V lost 3 bases and J lost 8 bases. The CDR3 length is 14 residues. The CDR3 region is CASSFSDRGHEQFF. The CDR3 DNA sequence: TGTGCCAGCAGCTTCTCGGACAGGGGCCATGAGCAGTTCTTC. Full variable domain (outside the CDR3, taken from reference TRBV7-3 and TRBJ2-1): GAGVSQTPSNKVTEKGKYVELRCDPISGHTALYWYRQSLGQGPEFLIYFQGTGAADDSGLPNDRFFAVRPEGSVSTLKIQRTERGDSAVYLCASSFSDRGHEQFFGPGTRLTVL.

V is TRBV5-6 and J is TRBJ2-5; D tentatively fits TRBD1 or TRBD2 (5 bases each). Germline values: CDR1 SGHDT, CDR2 YYEEEE. V dropped 5 bases and J dropped 2 bases, with 13 bases sitting between them. The CDR3 has 14 amino acids. The CDR3 DNA reads as TGTGCCAGCAGGGAGAGGGGACCACAAGAGACCCAGTACTTC. Its protein product is CASRERGPQETQYF.

This clone was seen once. The chain carries TRBV28 and TRBJ1-6; 7 nucleotides line up with TRBD1. This CDR3 has 14 amino acids. The V and J ends lost 7 bases and 8 bases, in that order; junction bases with no gene match: 8. From germline, CDR1 is MDHEN and CDR2 SYDVKM. CDR3 bases: TGTGCCAGCACCACGGGACAGTGGGATTCACCCCTCCACTTT. It translates to CASTTGQWDSPLHF.

The chain joins TRBV28 to TRBJ1-2; 8 nucleotides match TRBD1. The CDR3 sequence is 17 residues long. The trim removed 5 bases at V and 0 bases at J, leaving 11 bases unmatched. Germline V gives CDR1 MDHEN, CDR2 SYDVKM. In DNA form, the CDR3 reads TGTGCCAGCAGTCTAGCGGACAGGGTTGGAGCTAACTATGGCTACACCTTC. Its translation: CASSLADRVGANYGYTF.

The CDR3 nucleotides read TGTGCCAGCAGCCAAGCCCCAGGGGGATATAATTCACCCCTCCACTTT. Encoded protein: CASSQAPGGYNSPLHF. This chain uses TRBV4-2 with TRBJ1-6, with 7 bases that match TRBD1. J lost 4 bases, V lost 1 base, and 4 bases had no gene match. This CDR3 region has 16 residues. Germline assignment: CDR1 LGHNA and CDR2 YNFKEQ.

This chain links TRBV24-1 with TRBJ2-7; possible D gene TRBD2, 5 bases. The germline gives CDR1 KGHDR, CDR2 SFDVKD. The CDR3 contains 15 residues. The germline V and J ends were trimmed by 3 bases and 3 bases, with 14 bases remaining between them. The CDR3 here is CATSDRGQVSYEQYF. The DNA of the CDR3 is TGTGCCACCAGTGATAGAGGGCAGGTAAGCTACGAGCAGTACTTC.

The chain couples TRBV19 to TRBJ2-7; TRBD1 matches at 7 bases. This CDR3 contains 15 residues. The germline V gene has CDR1 LNHDA and CDR2 SQIVND (reference sequence). V lost 1 base, J lost 3 bases, and 6 bases stayed unmatched. The CDR3, as DNA: TGTGCCAGTAGTATAGCCGGGACAGCGTACTACGAGCAGTACTTC. Its translation is CASSIAGTAYYEQYF.